Following are 21 T cell receptor beta chains from one sample sequenced in a study of Graves' ophthalmopathy and Graves' hyperthyroidism. RNA transcripts were the source from which TCR beta CDR3 regions were amplified. An initial RT-PCR round employing HTBI primers preceded a second-round multiplex PCR. TCRdb re-derived calls from the multiplex PCR reads in MiXCR, one entry per CDR3 protein. This sample yields nearly 400,000 distinct CDR3 sequences, of which about 16% are seen a single time; 1.5% to 2% belongs to the top ten. Source material: peripheral blood. These receptors were obtained from a woman aged 18-35 years with Graves' ophthalmopathy.

This clonotype has at least ten counts. The chain combines TRBV4-1 with TRBJ2-7; 10 nucleotides align to TRBD2. The CDR3 is 16 residues long. CDR1 and CDR2 from the germline V gene are MGHRA and YSYEKL. After removal of 2 bases from V and 4 bases from J, the junction contained 8 bases not matched to a gene. CDR3 protein: CASSQTGLAEYYEQYF. The CDR3 nucleotides read TGCGCCAGCAGCCAAACCGGACTAGCGGAATATTACGAGCAGTACTTC.

This clonotype appeared once. The chain is built from TRBV28 and TRBJ1-5, with D tentatively TRBD1 (6 bases). V gave up 6 bases and J gave up 1 base, with 16 bases separating them. The germline gives CDR1 MDHEN, CDR2 SYDVKM. The CDR3 is made up of 16 amino acids. The CDR3 coding sequence is TGTGCCAGCAGCTTGGTGAGGGGGAAAAGCAATCAGCCCCAGCATTTT. Protein sequence: CASSLVRGKSNQPQHF.

This clonotype was seen many times. This chain links TRBV5-1 with TRBJ1-1, with D possibly being TRBD1 (5 bases). Trimming shortened V by 1 base and J by 7 bases, and 14 bases separated the two germline ends. The CDR3 spans 14 residues. Germline V gene data show CDR1 as SGHRS and CDR2 as YFSETQ. This chain's CDR3 is CASSLSGGPIEAFF. The CDR3, as DNA: TGCGCCAGCAGCTTGAGCGGGGGACCAATTGAAGCTTTCTTT.

This clonotype was observed at least ten times. This rearrangement joins TRBV13 to TRBJ1-1, with D tentatively TRBD1 (5 bases). Germline CDR1 is PRHDT and CDR2 is FYEKMQ (reference sequence). The ends were cut back, 2 bases at V and 6 bases at J, with 13 bases in the middle. CDR3 length: 14 amino acids. The CDR3 DNA is TGTGCCAGCAGCTTATCAGGACACGTGTCTGAAGCTTTCTTT. Translated, it gives CASSLSGHVSEAFF.

The chain links TRBV7-2 to TRBJ2-5; 10 bases match TRBD1. Trimming removed 2 bases from V and 5 bases from J; junction bases left unmatched: 8. The CDR3 sequence is 16 residues long. Germline loops: CDR1 SGHTA, CDR2 FQGNSA. CDR3 nucleotides: TGTGCCAGCAGCTTATCGGGGACAGGGGCTCGGGAGACCCAGTACTTC. It yields the protein CASSLSGTGARETQYF.

The DNA of the CDR3 is TGTGCCAGCAGCTCGGGCTTCTCGGAGCCGCTGTACTTC. Amino acids: CASSSGFSEPLYF. V usage is TRBV11-3 and J usage is TRBJ2-7; D remains unclear. V lost 4 bases and J 12 bases, leaving 19 bases between the germline ends. CDR3 length: 13 amino acids. Germline assignment: CDR1 SGHNT and CDR2 YENEEA.

The CDR3 nucleotides are TGTGCCAGCAGTGAGTTGACGATCTGGGCCGGGACCGACTACGAGCAGTACTTC. This sequence encodes CASSELTIWAGTDYEQYF. The V call is TRBV2, the J call TRBJ2-7; perhaps D is TRBD1 or TRBD2 (5 bases each). Germline-derived CDR1 and CDR2 are SNHLY and FYNNEI. The ends were cut back, 3 bases at V and 3 bases at J, with 24 bases in the middle. This CDR3 region has 18 residues.

This clonotype was recorded many times. The chain uses TRBV27 and TRBJ2-5; 8 bases agree with TRBD2. Germline V gene sequence: CDR1 MNHEY, CDR2 SMNVEV (reference sequence). V lost 5 bases to trimming and J lost 5 bases; unmatched junction nucleotides: 16. This CDR3 has 17 amino acids. The CDR3 protein is CASSQLAGLLRMETQYF. CDR3 coding DNA: TGTGCCAGCAGTCAATTAGCGGGATTGTTAAGAATGGAGACCCAGTACTTC.

Ten or more counts support this clonotype. The chain joins TRBV7-2 to TRBJ1-1; 8 nucleotides agree with TRBD1. This CDR3 has 14 amino acids. Trimming removed 6 bases from V and 6 bases from J; junction bases left unmatched: 9. Germline CDR1 and CDR2: SGHTA and FQGNSA. CDR3 residues: CASRFQGALSEAFF. CDR3 DNA sequence: TGTGCCAGCAGATTTCAGGGGGCACTCTCTGAAGCTTTCTTT.

This clonotype was observed many times. The chain has TRBV6-2 or TRBV6-3 and TRBJ1-5; tentative D call: TRBD1 (5 bases). The germline V and J ends were trimmed by 6 bases and 7 bases, with 16 bases remaining between them. Germline CDR1 and CDR2: MNHEY and SVGEGT. This CDR3 is built from 14 residues. The chain's CDR3 is CASRRDSPAQPQHF. The CDR3 nucleotides read TGTGCCAGCAGACGAGACAGCCCTGCCCAGCCCCAGCATTTT.

This chain joins TRBV18 and TRBJ1-1; possible D gene TRBD1, 5 bases. The CDR3 length is 19 residues. Germline CDR1 and CDR2: KGHSH and LQKENI. V lost 4 bases, J lost 0 bases, and 24 bases lay in between. In DNA, the CDR3 is TGTGCCAGCTCACTCCGTTTTGGGGGTGGGGTAGGCATGAACACTGAAGCTTTCTTT. It yields the protein CASSLRFGGGVGMNTEAFF. Drawing the rest from reference TRBV18 and TRBJ1-1, the complete variable domain is NAGVMQNPRHLVRRRGQEARLRCSPMKGHSHVYWYRQLPEEGLKFMVYLQKENIIDESGMPKERFSAEFPKEGPSILRIQQVVRGDSAAYFCASSLRFGGGVGMNTEAFFGQGTRLTVV.

At least ten counts were recorded for this clonotype. The gene calls are TRBV28 and TRBJ2-5, with D perhaps TRBD1 (6 bases). The CDR3 is made up of 16 amino acids. Germline V gene data show CDR1 as MDHEN and CDR2 as SYDVKM. The germline V and J ends were trimmed by 7 bases and 4 bases, with 22 bases remaining between them. CDR3 nucleotide sequence: TGTGCCAGCACTGGGGTTAGTCAGGGGTTGCGAGAGACCCAGTACTTC. Residues: CASTGVSQGLRETQYF. Looking up the rest from reference TRBV28 and TRBJ2-5 gives the full variable domain: DVKVTQSSRYLVKRTGEKVFLECVQDMDHENMFWYRQDPGLGLRLIYFSYDVKMKEKGDIPEGYSVSREKKERFSLILESASTNQTSMYLCASTGVSQGLRETQYFGPGTRLLVL.

There are a few counts of this clonotype. This chain uses TRBV6-5 with TRBJ2-7, with D tentatively TRBD1 (5 bases). Germline CDR1 MNHEY, CDR2 SVGAGI. V dropped 2 bases and J dropped 3 bases, with 8 bases sitting between them. The CDR3 consists of 13 residues. In DNA, the CDR3 is TGTGCCAGCAGTTACCAACAGGACTACGAGCAGTACTTC. Translation gives CASSYQQDYEQYF.

This clonotype was counted many times. This chain joins TRBV19 and TRBJ2-5, with TRBD1 matching 9 bases. Germline values: CDR1 LNHDA, CDR2 SQIVND (reference sequence). After removal of 5 bases from V and 1 base from J, the junction contained 5 bases not matched to a gene. The CDR3 loop spans 15 amino acids. Written as DNA, the CDR3 is TGTGCCAGTAGTGCCGGGACAGGGATCCAAGAGACCCAGTACTTC. Translating it yields CASSAGTGIQETQYF.

This clonotype was found many times. V gene TRBV12-3 or TRBV12-4 combines with J gene TRBJ2-5; D might be TRBD2 (6 bases). V shed 6 bases and J shed 1 base, with 15 bases lying between them. The length of the CDR3 is 15 residues. The CDR3 DNA sequence: TGTGCCAGCAGGCGGGGAGGAACTCGCCAAGAGACCCAGTACTTC. This encodes CASRRGGTRQETQYF.

This clonotype has just a few counts. The CDR3 loop reads CASSPRDTFYEQYF. The CDR3 coding sequence is TGTGCCAGCTCACCCCGGGACACCTTCTACGAGCAGTACTTC. The chain combines TRBV18 with TRBJ2-7; a weak D match, TRBD1 (6 bases). Trimming took off 3 bases at V and 3 bases at J, with 12 bases between the two ends. The CDR3 length is 14 residues. The germline CDR1 and CDR2 sequences are KGHSH and LQKENI.

This clonotype was recorded at least ten times. The chain links TRBV27 to TRBJ2-7; maybe TRBD2 (6 bases). Trimming removed 2 bases at V and 0 bases at J, with 17 bases between. In germline, CDR1 is MNHEY, CDR2 SMNVEV (reference sequence). CDR3 length equals 17 residues. CDR3 sequence: CASSLLSGSNSSYEQYF. CDR3 DNA sequence: TGTGCCAGCAGTTTACTTAGCGGCAGTAATAGCTCCTACGAGCAGTACTTC.

This clonotype was detected only once. The gene calls are TRBV7-9 and TRBJ1-6; D is undetermined. The CDR3 is 14 residues long. Germline assignment: CDR1 SEHNR and CDR2 FQNEAQ (reference sequence). The ends were cut back, 5 bases at V and 5 bases at J, with 10 bases in the middle. For the CDR3, the DNA is TGTGCCAGCAGCCCCGGGAACAATAATTCACCCCTCCACTTT. It is translated as CASSPGNNNSPLHF.

For this clonotype: A read error may produce the germline difference seen at one junction end. This CDR3 reads CASRLGGGNTEAFF. In DNA form, the CDR3 reads TGTGCCAGCAGATTAGGGGGCGGAAACACTGAAGCTTTCTTT. V usage is TRBV12-3 or TRBV12-4 and J usage is TRBJ1-1; TRBD1 agrees at 7 bases. This CDR3 region has 14 residues.

This clonotype was detected ten times or more. This chain uses TRBV18 with TRBJ1-1, with D tentatively TRBD1 (5 bases). V lost 5 bases, J lost 4 bases, and 11 bases lay in between. Germline assignment: CDR1 KGHSH and CDR2 LQKENI. The CDR3 loop spans 13 amino acids. The CDR3 DNA follows: TGTGCCAGCTCATTCGGGACGGGCACTGAAGCTTTCTTT. It translates to CASSFGTGTEAFF.

This clonotype has a count of ten or more. V usage is TRBV6-2 or TRBV6-3 and J usage is TRBJ2-1; 9 bases agree with TRBD2. V was clipped by 2 bases and J by 2 bases; unmatched bases: 4. The germline gives CDR1 MNHEY, CDR2 SVGEGT. There are 16 residues in the CDR3. The CDR3 DNA follows: TGTGCCAGCAGTTACGAGACTAGCGGCCCCTACAATGAGCAGTTCTTC. Encoded protein: CASSYETSGPYNEQFF.